This TCR beta chain was profiled in a study of blood T cells in healthy people across ages. The study's findings and limits: When set beside aged donors, long-lived donors presented more naive CD4+ cells and higher diversity.

Healthy Russian Caucasian donors spanned ages about 6 to 100 years. Per sample, at least 6 micrograms of total RNA were extracted. Comments on this clonotype: Its antigen remains unidentified.

Combining a sample-barcoded 5' primer with a J-beta primer mix, a second PCR ran for 7 to 11 cycles. MiXCR, run by TCRdb on the 5' RACE reads, gives a single entry per CDR3 protein. The sample yields roughly 1,500,000 distinct CDR3 sequences, about 32% seen once. This CDR3 is 16 amino acids long. The J segment lost 9 bases and the V segment lost 2 bases, leaving 13 bases of the junction unmatched. Germline V gene lookup returns CDR1 SSHAT and CDR2 FNYEAQ (reference sequence). The gene calls are TRBV7-7 and TRBJ2-5, with 9 bases aligning to TRBD2. This sequence originates from a woman aged 30 to 39 in good health. Sequencing was done on a sample of blood. The CDR3 region is CASSLKLAGPPGAQYF. The DNA of the CDR3 is TGTGCCAGCAGCTTAAAACTAGCGGGCCCCCCCGGGGCCCAGTACTTC.